This TCR beta chain was captured in a study of control samples from healthy donors and cancer patients. Sequencing was performed with immunoSEQ multiplex PCR; in TCRdb, only in-frame clones are kept and a portion is missing. The sample lists about 100,000 clones, approximately 90% seen once, with roughly 7.7% in the top ten. The V end was cut by 0 bases, the J end by 8 bases, with 10 bases between. The length of the CDR3 is 13 residues. Germline V gene sequence: CDR1 MNHEY, CDR2 SVGAGI. The sequence was collected from a man aged 25-45 years in good health. The rearrangement uses TRBV6-5 and TRBJ1-1, with D perhaps matching TRBD1 (5 bases). Sequenced input: blood. For the CDR3, the DNA is TGTGCCAGCAGTTACTCACAGACAGCGGAAGCTTTCTTT. Its protein is CASSYSQTAEAFF.